This record concerns one TCR beta chain sequence. Its antigen is still unknown. This may arise from a read error, as a much more abundant clone is one base away. No DNA is shown, since the ends of the CDR3 on it are uncertain; the CDR3 is the one TCRdb lists. The germline CDR1 and CDR2 sequences are SEHNR and FQNEAQ (reference sequence). Counting both end residues, the CDR3 totals 16 amino acids. Those patients picked for sequencing had displayed CD8+CD57+ cell expansion on flow cytometry. Severe acquired aplastic anemia was the diagnosis recorded for all patients. Patients had undergone no therapy by the time their blood was sampled. Genomic DNA constituted the template upon which TCR beta VDJ and CDR3 profiling was performed. TCRdb itself ran the reads through MiXCR, one entry per CDR3 protein. The table lists around 250,000 distinct CDR3 sequences, approximately 82% of them singletons. The sample is drawn from a study of CD8+CD57+ T cells in acquired aplastic anemia. For the study at large: The average for DNA from sorted CD4+ and CD8+ cells was 3.2 ug. Study observations and caveats: Patients and healthy controls showed no significant CD8+ Simpson's diversity difference.

The receptor was derived from a human donor with aplastic anemia. The rearrangement joins TRBV7-9 to TRBJ1-6; the table's D call, TRBD1, has no DNA check behind it. Sequencing input: sorted CD4+, CD8+, or CD8+CD57+ T cells (not recorded which) from PBMCs. The CDR3 loop is CAGQGGRETQYFGLHF.